This TCR beta chain stems from a study of cytomegalovirus exposure and HLA in healthy donors. Study conclusions and caveats: The study recorded around 160 TCR beta chains that were cytomegalovirus-associated. In vitro testing confirmed three CMV-associated chains as specific for CMV antigens. TCR sequences were mostly rare, though some public TCRs occurred in many donors.

Using immunoSEQ multiplex PCR, the repertoire was profiled, and TCRdb retains in-frame clones only, with some absent. The sample lists some 48,000 clones, about 90% occurring once. Germline V CDR1 and CDR2: SGHRS, YFSETQ. This CDR3 has 16 amino acids. V was shortened by 4 bases and J by 2 bases, with 18 bases between the two germline ends. Remarks on this clone: Its antigen is not identified.

The chain is built from TRBV5-1 and TRBJ2-5, with D perhaps TRBD2 (6 bases). The origin of this receptor is a woman aged 25 to 39 in good health and CMV-seronegative. The sequenced sample consisted of PBMCs. In DNA form, the CDR3 reads TGCGCCAGCAGCAAGGATAGCGGTCCCCGTCAAGAGACCCAGTACTTC. It yields the protein CASSKDSGPRQETQYF.